This is a list of T cell receptor beta chains from one sample in a study of T-cell reconstitution after alpha-beta-depleted transplantation in children. TCRdb reprocessed the PCR reads via MiXCR and lists one record per CDR3 protein. The data hold 25,000 to 35,000 distinct CDR3 sequences, with approximately 7% observed a single time. The sequences come from peripheral blood, collected 60 days after TCRalphabeta/CD19-depleted stem cell transplant. These TCRs come from a child under two years old who had a stem cell transplant for acute myeloid leukemia, so the T cells may come from the graft donor. Both conserved end residues are part of each CDR3. The order of the fields is clone size, J gene, V gene, CDR3 length, D gene, CDR3 DNA, CDR3 protein. The D gene is left open where the match is weak. Some rows have no size entry. The others give once, few or many, or a class for an expanded clone.

many TRBJ2-5 TRBV7-8 12 . TGTGCCAGCAGCCGTAACAAGGAGACCCAGTACTTC CASSRNKETQYF
medium-sized TRBJ2-7 TRBV15 13 . TGTGCCACCAGCAGAGGGGAGGACTACGAGCAGTACTTC CATSRGEDYEQYF
many TRBJ1-3 TRBV10-3 13 . TGTGCCATCCGGGGACCTCCTGGAAACACCATATATTTT CAIRGPPGNTIYF
many TRBJ2-7 TRBV12-3/TRBV12-4 14 TRBD1 TGTGCCAGCAGCATCCGGGACAGGGTTAACGAGCAGTACTTC CASSIRDRVNEQYF
many TRBJ2-7 TRBV4-1 11 . TGCGCCACCTCACAGGGCTACGAGCAGTACTTC CATSQGYEQYF
many TRBJ1-1 TRBV20-1 15 . TGCAGTGCTCAGCCTGGGGGGCTAAGGAACACTGAAGCTTTCTTT CSAQPGGLRNTEAFF
many TRBJ2-4 TRBV20-1 15 . TGCAGTGCTAGGTGGCGTCGACAGGCCAAAAACATTCAGTACTTC CSARWRRQAKNIQYF
few TRBJ2-1 TRBV7-9 16 . TGTGCCAGCAGCCCGAAGGACGGACCTCCGAACAATGAGCAGTTCTTC CASSPKDGPPNNEQFF
many TRBJ1-1 TRBV29-1 12 . TGCAGCGGGACAGAAATGAACACTGAAGCTTTCTTT CSGTEMNTEAFF
. TRBJ2-1 TRBV5-1 17 TRBD2 TGCGCCAGCAGCGGAGGACTAGCGGGAGTTTCCTACAATGAGCAGTTCTTC CASSGGLAGVSYNEQFF
many TRBJ2-2 TRBV5-5 14 . TGTGCCAGCAGCTTGGGGAGTAAGACCGGGGAGCTGTTTTTT CASSLGSKTGELFF